This passage covers 29 T cell receptor beta chains from one sample sequenced in a study of cytomegalovirus exposure and HLA in healthy donors. PCR employed 60 Vbeta and 13 Jbeta primers. TCRdb's copy holds only in-frame clones and misses some; the assay was immunoSEQ multiplex PCR. This table has about 200,000 clones, 80% to 90% appearing once. Sequencing used PBMCs. These receptors were collected from a man aged 25-40 years in good health and CMV-seronegative.

This chain joins TRBV29-1 and TRBJ2-2, with a tentative D call TRBD1 (6 bases). Germline CDR1 SQVTM, CDR2 ANQGSEA. The CDR3 runs 12 residues. V was trimmed by 7 bases and J by 1 base, leaving 7 bases between them. The CDR3 protein is CSGTENTGELFF. CDR3 DNA sequence: TGCAGCGGGACAGAGAACACCGGGGAGCTGTTTTTT.

V usage is TRBV7-3 and J usage is TRBJ2-1, with unresolved D. Trimming shortened V by 5 bases and J by 0 bases, and 14 bases separated the two germline ends. The germline V gene has CDR1 SGHTA and CDR2 FQGTGA. CDR3 length equals 16 residues. In DNA form, the CDR3 reads TGTGCCAGCAGCCGTCTACCCGATTCCTCCTACAATGAGCAGTTCTTC. Amino acid sequence: CASSRLPDSSYNEQFF.

The CDR3: CASSSGGSRNTGELFF. The CDR3, as DNA: TGTGCCAGCAGCTCAGGGGGCTCTCGTAACACCGGGGAGCTGTTTTTT. The genes are TRBV5-4 and TRBJ2-2; 8 bases align to TRBD1. J gave up 2 bases and V 3 bases, and 6 bases lay outside the gene matches. CDR3 length equals 16 residues. The germline V gene encodes CDR1 SGHNT and CDR2 YYREEE (reference sequence).

The chain joins TRBV7-3 to TRBJ1-2, with 7 bases aligning to TRBD1. The CDR3 runs to 14 residues. CDR1 and CDR2 from the germline V gene are SGHTA and FQGTGA. After removal of 2 bases from V and 3 bases from J, the junction contained 3 bases not matched to a gene. The CDR3 loop is CASSLAGGDYGYTF. CDR3 coding DNA: TGTGCCAGCAGCTTAGCAGGGGGAGACTATGGCTACACCTTC.

The genes are TRBV5-4 and TRBJ2-5, with D perhaps TRBD1 or TRBD2 (6 bases each). The J call may be faulty, since TRBJ2-7 better matches the DNA end. The CDR3 is 16 residues long. The V gene's germline CDR1 is SGHNT and CDR2 YYREEE (reference sequence). Here the CDR3 reads CASSLGGARALYEQYF. The CDR3 nucleotides are TGTGCCAGCAGCCTGGGGGGCGCTCGGGCCCTCTACGAGCAGTACTTC.

V gene TRBV6-5 combines with J gene TRBJ2-7, with D perhaps TRBD2 (5 bases). Germline V gene data show CDR1 as MNHEY and CDR2 as SVGAGI. The CDR3 has 15 amino acids. V lost 6 bases and J 0 bases, leaving 15 bases between the germline ends. The chain's CDR3 is CASSGRGAGSYEQYF. The CDR3 DNA is TGTGCCAGCAGCGGACGGGGTGCGGGCTCCTACGAGCAGTACTTC.

CDR3 region: CASSARRGAGTDTQYF. CDR3 in DNA: TGTGCCAGCAGTGCGCGCAGGGGGGCGGGCACAGATACGCAGTATTTT. This chain uses TRBV6-1 with TRBJ2-3, with D possibly TRBD1 on 7 matching bases. This CDR3 has 16 residues. Looked up from germline, CDR1 is MNHNS and CDR2 is SASEGT. V lost 4 bases to trimming and J lost 1 base, with 15 bases between them.

Only one count was recorded for this clone. J is TRBJ2-7 and V is TRBV7-9; D might be TRBD2 (5 bases). This CDR3 has 13 amino acids. CDR1 SEHNR and CDR2 FQNEAQ come from the germline V gene (reference sequence). Trimming removed 3 bases at V and 3 bases at J, with 9 bases between. CDR3 nucleotides: TGTGCCAGCAGCTTTACTAGTTTCTACGAGCAGTACTTC. Translating gives CASSFTSFYEQYF.

V usage is TRBV28 and J usage is TRBJ1-1; D is unclear. Germline loops: CDR1 MDHEN, CDR2 SYDVKM. The CDR3 contains 12 residues. Trimming pared 7 bases from V and 4 bases from J, leaving 10 bases between. CDR3 amino acids: CASTWSGTEAFF. The CDR3, as DNA: TGTGCCAGCACCTGGTCGGGCACTGAAGCTTTCTTT.

The chain carries TRBV28 and TRBJ1-6, with D hard to call. Germline loops: CDR1 MDHEN, CDR2 SYDVKM. This CDR3 region has 16 residues. V was trimmed by 4 bases and J by 7 bases, leaving 17 bases between them. This CDR3 is CASSSWKRAINSPLHF. DNA of the CDR3: TGTGCCAGCAGTTCGTGGAAGAGGGCCATAAATTCACCCCTCCACTTT.

This chain links TRBV25-1 with TRBJ1-3; TRBD1 agrees at 7 bases. The CDR3 is 15 residues long. V lost 6 bases and J lost 4; bases outside the gene matches: 9. CDR1 and CDR2 (germline): MGHDK, SYGVNS. In DNA, the CDR3 is TGTGCCAGCAGCGCGGCCGGGACAGACGGAAACACCATATATTTT. This codes for CASSAAGTDGNTIYF.

CDR3 DNA sequence: TGTGCCAGCAGCCAACCGGGACAGGTCTATGGCTACACCTTC. This codes for CASSQPGQVYGYTF. V and J are TRBV4-2 and TRBJ1-2, with 8 bases lining up with TRBD1. Germline trimming cut 2 bases from V and 4 bases from J; bases unmatched to any gene: 3. CDR1 LGHNA and CDR2 YNFKEQ come from the germline V gene. The CDR3 has 14 residues.

The V and J genes are TRBV7-9 and TRBJ2-7; TRBD1 matches at 7 bases. Germline V lookup: CDR1 SEHNR, CDR2 FQNEAQ (reference sequence). CDR3 length: 13 amino acids. The trim removed 3 bases at V and 7 bases at J, leaving 6 bases unmatched. The CDR3 is CASSFHRGREQYF. DNA of the CDR3: TGTGCCAGCAGCTTTCACAGGGGAAGGGAGCAGTACTTC.

V is TRBV5-6 and J is TRBJ2-7; 9 bases agree with TRBD1. V trimming: 0 bases; J trimming: 3 bases; junction bases outside the gene matches: 13. Germline V gene sequence: CDR1 SGHDT, CDR2 YYEEEE. This CDR3 contains 18 residues. CDR3 nucleotide sequence: TGTGCCAGCAGCTTGGTTCGCCTCGGGACAGGGAAATACTACGAGCAGTACTTC. Its protein product is CASSLVRLGTGKYYEQYF.

In its sample, this clone was seen once. The chain recombines TRBV19 with TRBJ2-7; the D gene is possibly TRBD1 (6 bases). The germline V gene has CDR1 LNHDA and CDR2 SQIVND (reference sequence). The CDR3 sequence is 13 residues long. Trimming cost V 6 bases and J 2 bases, with 11 bases left between them. CDR3 residues: CASRQGGTYEQYF. The CDR3 coding sequence is TGTGCCAGTAGACAGGGTGGTACCTACGAGCAGTACTTC.

The V and J genes are TRBV19 and TRBJ1-1; 12 bases are shared with TRBD1. The germline V gene encodes CDR1 LNHDA and CDR2 SQIVND (reference sequence). The CDR3 consists of 18 residues. J lost 7 bases, V lost 6 bases, and 18 bases had no gene match. The CDR3 coding sequence is TGTGCCAGTAGCCAACCGGCCCGGAGGGACAGGGGGCGAGTTGAAGCTTTCTTT. Protein product: CASSQPARRDRGRVEAFF.

The rearrangement uses TRBV10-1 and TRBJ1-3; no reliable D call. V lost 8 bases and J lost 0, with 5 bases in between. The germline gives CDR1 WNHNN, CDR2 SYGVQD (reference sequence). The CDR3 runs to 12 residues. The CDR3 spells CASRSSGNTIYF. CDR3 DNA sequence: TGCGCCAGCCGGTCCTCTGGAAACACCATATATTTT.

This rearrangement joins TRBV5-8 to TRBJ2-2, with a weak D call TRBD1 (5 bases). CDR1 is SGHTS, CDR2 YDEGEE, per germline. Trimming removed 2 bases from V and 3 bases from J, with 11 bases in between. The CDR3 consists of 15 residues. CDR3 loop: CASSLNDRYTGELFF. The CDR3 DNA reads TGTGCCAGCAGCTTAAATGACAGATACACCGGGGAGCTGTTTTTT. The full variable domain, with the rest looked up from reference TRBV5-8 and TRBJ2-2, is EAGVTQSPTHLIKTRGQQATLRCSPISGHTSVYWYQQALGLGLQFLLWYDEGEERNRGNFPPRFSGRQFPNYSSELNVNALELEDSALYLCASSLNDRYTGELFFGEGSRLTVL.

The CDR3 protein is CASSITSGDQPQHF. The CDR3 DNA reads TGTGCCAGTAGTATAACGTCAGGGGATCAGCCCCAGCATTTT. The chain couples TRBV19 to TRBJ1-5, with D tentatively TRBD1 (6 bases). This CDR3 contains 14 residues. CDR1 is LNHDA, CDR2 SQIVND, per germline (reference sequence). Trimming took off 2 bases at V and 5 bases at J, with 10 bases between the two ends. The full variable domain, its missing parts supplied by reference TRBV19 and TRBJ1-5, is DGGITQSPKYLFRKEGQNVTLSCEQNLNHDAMYWYRQDPGQGLRLIYYSQIVNDFQKGDIAEGYSVSREKKESFPLTVTSAQKNPTAFYLCASSITSGDQPQHFGDGTRLSIL.

The chain is built from TRBV2 and TRBJ2-7; a weak D match, TRBD1 (6 bases). In germline, CDR1 is SNHLY, CDR2 FYNNEI. The CDR3 is 14 residues long. Deletions cut 8 bases from V and 0 bases from J, with 14 bases between. The CDR3 region is CASARQGSSYEQYF. Here the CDR3 DNA reads TGTGCCAGCGCACGCCAGGGGAGCTCCTACGAGCAGTACTTC.

The chain joins TRBV6-1 to TRBJ1-4; tentatively, D is TRBD1 (6 bases). V was trimmed by 2 bases and J by 7 bases, leaving 14 bases between them. This CDR3 comprises 15 residues. Germline CDR1 MNHNS, CDR2 SASEGT. The CDR3 here is CASSELRGATEKLFF. Written as DNA, the CDR3 is TGTGCCAGCAGTGAACTCCGGGGGGCGACTGAAAAACTGTTTTTT.

This sequence joins TRBV5-4 and TRBJ1-1, with no clear D. The CDR3 totals 14 residues. V was shortened by 2 bases and J by 1 base, with 9 bases between the two germline ends. Germline CDR1 is SGHNT and CDR2 is YYREEE (reference sequence). CDR3 DNA sequence: TGTGCCAGCAGCTTATGGTCAGGGAACACTGAAGCTTTCTTT. It codes for CASSLWSGNTEAFF.

This clone came up a few times. This rearrangement joins TRBV5-6 to TRBJ2-1, with D possibly being TRBD1 (6 bases). The length of the CDR3 is 14 residues. Germline loops: CDR1 SGHDT, CDR2 YYEEEE. V was clipped by 2 bases and J by 2 bases, with 8 bases between them. This chain's CDR3 is CASSFGQPYNEQFF. The CDR3 DNA reads TGTGCCAGCAGCTTTGGACAGCCCTACAATGAGCAGTTCTTC.

The chain recombines TRBV28 with TRBJ2-7; TRBD1 is a possible D gene (6 bases). This CDR3 contains 12 residues. Germline CDR1 reads MDHEN; CDR2 reads SYDVKM. V lost 8 bases to trimming and J lost 4 bases, with 12 bases between them. The CDR3: CASGQLSYEQYF. The CDR3, as DNA: TGTGCCAGCGGACAGTTATCTTACGAGCAGTACTTC.

This clone was detected only a few times. J is TRBJ2-7 and V is TRBV9; 7 bases are a match to TRBD1. The CDR3 loop spans 15 amino acids. V dropped 0 bases and J dropped 1; count of bases not matched to a gene: 4. Germline CDR1 and CDR2: SGDLS and YYNGEE. CDR3 sequence (DNA): TGTGCCAGCAGCGTAGGGGGGACAGCTTCCTACGAGCAGTACTTC. This encodes CASSVGGTASYEQYF.

This clone appeared a single time. The chain couples TRBV7-9 to TRBJ1-1, with D possibly being TRBD1 (5 bases). This CDR3 has 15 residues. CDR1 SEHNR and CDR2 FQNEAQ come from the germline V gene (reference sequence). With 5 bases removed from V and 0 bases from J, the gap between germline ends came to 13 bases. The DNA of the CDR3 is TGTGCCAGCAGCCCCCGGGCAGGGATGAACACTGAAGCTTTCTTT. It translates to CASSPRAGMNTEAFF.

The chain employs TRBV27 and TRBJ2-3; D call uncertain. Trimming removed 3 bases at V and 5 bases at J, with 3 bases between. The CDR3 loop spans 11 amino acids. Germline loops: CDR1 MNHEY, CDR2 SMNVEV (reference sequence). The CDR3 DNA follows: TGTGCCAGCAGTTTCTTAGATACGCAGTATTTT. Protein: CASSFLDTQYF.

J is TRBJ1-1 and V is TRBV10-3, with TRBD1 matching over 7 bases. With V trimmed by 3 bases and J by 7 bases, 14 bases remained unmatched. Germline values: CDR1 ENHRY, CDR2 SYGVKD. This CDR3 is 16 amino acids long. In DNA, the CDR3 is TGTGCCATCAGTGATACGTCAAAAAACAGACAGGGTGAAGCTTTCTTT. This translates into CAISDTSKNRQGEAFF.

V gene TRBV14 combines with J gene TRBJ2-7, with D maybe TRBD1 (5 bases). The CDR3 consists of 16 residues. Germline V gives CDR1 SGHDN, CDR2 FVKESK. The ends were cut back, 2 bases at V and 0 bases at J, with 14 bases in the middle. The CDR3 reads CASSQTHRKSSYEQYF. The DNA for the CDR3 is TGTGCCAGCAGCCAAACACACAGGAAGAGCTCCTACGAGCAGTACTTC.